This TCR beta chain was observed in a study of CD8 T cells in Susac syndrome. V lost 4 bases and J 0 bases, leaving 13 bases between the germline ends. Germline CDR1 SGHAT, CDR2 FQNNGV. This CDR3 spans 16 amino acids. The multiple sclerosis control group consisted of treatment-naive patients whose relapsing-remitting disease, which was either stable or active, fulfilled revised McDonald criteria. Negative isolation yielded the CD8+ and CD4+ T cells, while FACS enriched the TEMRA cells. Reverse transcription of roughly 0.45 to 1 ug RNA was performed with random hexamers. Amplification of TCR beta CDR3 across 54 Vbeta and 13 Jbeta was performed with immunoSEQ multiplex PCR. TCRdb reprocessed the immunoSEQ multiplex PCR reads via MiXCR and lists one record per CDR3 protein. This sample has some 140,000 distinct CDR3 sequences, with approximately 79% found just once.

The V gene is TRBV11-2, the J gene TRBJ1-5; D not resolved. The TCR was taken from a human donor with multiple sclerosis. The sequencing sample was made of CD8+ T cells from PBMCs. In DNA form, the CDR3 reads TGTGCCAGCAGCTCCGTAGGAGGCTATAGCAATCAGCCCCAGCATTTT. Amino acids: CASSSVGGYSNQPQHF.